The T cell receptor beta chain described here comes from a study of blood T cell repertoires in COVID-19. Across the study: In each case, the material was cDNA or gDNA derived from T cells, B-cell-depleted T cells, or PBMCs.

The CDR3 runs 14 residues. CDR1 is LGHNT, CDR2 FRNRAP, per germline. Trimming pared 9 bases from V and 5 bases from J, leaving 19 bases between. Authors' methods: Nucleated cell number was recorded as an estimate derived from reference gene primer amplification. Profiled with immunoSEQ multiplex PCR; TCRdb holds only in-frame clones, not every one. The DNA gave D and trimming, while V, J and clone size come from that table. Among about 140,000 clones listed, about 80% were seen once. This clone was counted once. This receptor was obtained from a human donor in a cohort sampled during active COVID-19. The source material was peripheral blood. The V and J genes are TRBV12-5 and TRBJ2-5; possibly TRBD2 for D (5 bases). In nucleotides, the CDR3 is TGTGCTAGCAGTGGCCAAGACGGGATGGAGACCCAGTACTTC. Protein: CASSGQDGMETQYF.